This record concerns one T cell receptor (beta chain) sequence. This specimen belongs to a study of blood T cell repertoires in COVID-19. Overall study: The samples span acute and convalescent COVID-19 from the United States, Italy and Spain. PBMCs, B-cell-depleted T cells, or T cells were the source of the cDNA or gDNA that made up the material.

Original processing methods: The authors estimated nucleated cell counts from reference gene primer amplification. Measured with immunoSEQ multiplex PCR; TCRdb has only the in-frame clones, and not every one. Clone size and V and J calls were adopted from that table, with D and trimming inferred from the DNA. The profile shows approximately 180,000 clones, around 85% of them singletons. The CDR3 has 16 amino acids. The V end lost 6 bases, the J end lost 0 bases, and 15 bases lay between the germline ends. CDR1 is MDHEN, CDR2 SYDVKM, per germline. The chain joins TRBV28 to TRBJ2-1, with a weak D call TRBD2 (5 bases). The sample comprised peripheral blood. The receptor was derived from a person in their 70s with COVID-19, enrolled during active disease. The CDR3 region is CASRSLRVSSYNEQFF. DNA for the CDR3: TGTGCCAGCAGATCCCTGCGGGTGAGCTCCTACAATGAGCAGTTCTTC.